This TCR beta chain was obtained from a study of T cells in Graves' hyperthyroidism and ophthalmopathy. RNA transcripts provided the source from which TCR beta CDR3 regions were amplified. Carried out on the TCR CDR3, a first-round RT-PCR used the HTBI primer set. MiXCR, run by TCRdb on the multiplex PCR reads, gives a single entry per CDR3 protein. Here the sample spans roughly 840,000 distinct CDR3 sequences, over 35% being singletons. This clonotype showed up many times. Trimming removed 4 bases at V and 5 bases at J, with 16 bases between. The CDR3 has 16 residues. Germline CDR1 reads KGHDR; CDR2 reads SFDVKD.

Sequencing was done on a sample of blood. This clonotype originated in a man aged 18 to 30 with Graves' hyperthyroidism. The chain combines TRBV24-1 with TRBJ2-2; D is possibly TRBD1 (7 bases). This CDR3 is CATSELRPGGTGELFF. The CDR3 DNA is TGTGCCACCAGTGAGCTGAGGCCAGGGGGGACCGGGGAGCTGTTTTTT.